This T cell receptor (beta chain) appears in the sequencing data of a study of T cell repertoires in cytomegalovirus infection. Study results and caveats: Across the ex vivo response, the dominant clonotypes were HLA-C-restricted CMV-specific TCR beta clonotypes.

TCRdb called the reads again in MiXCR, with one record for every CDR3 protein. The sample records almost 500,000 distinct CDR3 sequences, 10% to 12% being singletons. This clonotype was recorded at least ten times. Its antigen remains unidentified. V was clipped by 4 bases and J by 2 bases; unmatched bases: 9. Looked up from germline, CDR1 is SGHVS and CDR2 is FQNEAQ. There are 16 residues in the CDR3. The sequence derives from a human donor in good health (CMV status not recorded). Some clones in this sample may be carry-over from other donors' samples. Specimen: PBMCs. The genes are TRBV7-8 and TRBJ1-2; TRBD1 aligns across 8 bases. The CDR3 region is CASSSRTGTGNYGYTF. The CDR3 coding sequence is TGTGCCAGCAGCTCAAGGACCGGGACAGGAAACTATGGCTACACCTTC.